One and the same sample provided the 8 T cell receptor beta chains below, sequenced in a study of Tregs in tolerant kidney transplant recipients. The repertoire was sequenced with immunoSEQ multiplex PCR; TCRdb's copy has only in-frame clones and lacks some. This listing includes roughly 53,000 clones. Sequencing was performed on CD4+ T cells from blood, taken before the transplant. These receptors were obtained from a human donor who received a combined kidney and bone marrow transplant.

As concerns this clone: Read sequence stops 3 residues before the CDR3 end, and the germline J gene provides the missing end. The chain is built from TRBV19 and TRBJ2-3; TRBD2 aligns across 11 bases. The germline V gene encodes CDR1 LNHDA and CDR2 SQIVND (reference sequence). Unmatched junction bases numbered 6, after V lost 4 bases and J lost 6 bases. The CDR3 runs to 15 residues. The CDR3 bases that were read are TGTGCCAGTAGTACGGGACTAGCGGCGACGGATACG. Protein: CASSTGLAATDT. The whole CDR3 sequence is CASSTGLAATDTQYF.

Turning to this clone: The read finishes 3 residues shy of the CDR3 end, and the germline J gene is used to complete it. The chain is built from TRBV30 and TRBJ1-5; 7 bases line up with TRBD1. CDR1 GTSNPN and CDR2 SVGIG come from the germline V gene (reference sequence). The V gene end was trimmed by 5 bases and the J gene end by 0 bases; junction bases not matched to a gene: 4. There are 14 residues in the CDR3. CDR3 amino acids: CAWADRFSNQPQHF. CDR3 bases read: TGTGCCTGGGCGGACAGGTTTAGCAATCAGCCC. The full variable domain, its missing parts supplied by reference TRBV30 and TRBJ1-5, is SQTIHQWPATLVQPVGSPLSLECTVEGTSNPNLYWYRQAAGRGLQLLFYSVGIGQISSEVPQNLSASRPQDRQFILSSKKLLLSDSGFYLCAWADRFSNQPQHFGDGTRLSIL.

Concerning this clone itself: The observed sequence ends 3 residues before the CDR3 terminus, with the missing tail filled in from the germline J gene. The chain recombines TRBV18 with TRBJ2-5; 10 bases line up with TRBD2. The junction had 2 bases not matched to a gene; V was cut back by 0 bases and J by 4 bases. Germline V gives CDR1 KGHSH, CDR2 LQKENI. This CDR3 contains 15 residues. The covered CDR3 bases are TGTGCCAGCTCACCACCCAGCGGGAGGGGAGAGACC. Its protein product is CASSPPSGRGET. The full CDR3 reads CASSPPSGRGETQYF.

About this clone itself: The sequenced fragment ends 3 residues before the CDR3 boundary, so the rest is inferred from the germline J gene. This chain links TRBV18 with TRBJ1-2; the D gene is possibly TRBD1 (5 bases). CDR1 is KGHSH, CDR2 LQKENI, per germline. The CDR3 has 16 residues. V lost 5 bases and J lost 4, with 20 bases in between. The part of the CDR3 DNA that was read is TGTGCCAGCTCAGAAACTACAGGAGGGTCGATCTATGGC. Translating gives CASSETTGGSIYG. The CDR3 reads in full as CASSETTGGSIYGYTF.

About this clone itself: The sequence runs out 3 residues before the end of the CDR3; the remainder is reconstructed from the germline J gene. The chain has TRBV7-8 and TRBJ2-3; the D gene is possibly TRBD2 (6 bases). The CDR3 is made up of 15 amino acids. The ends were cut back, 4 bases at V and 7 bases at J, with 18 bases in the middle. The germline gives CDR1 SGHVS, CDR2 FQNEAQ. The CDR3 region is CASSSAGSRRNTQYF. CDR3 bases read: TGTGCCAGCAGCTCCGCGGGATCCCGAAGGAATACG.

As to this clone: The read gets to within 3 residues of the CDR3 end, and the germline J gene fills in the rest. The chain joins TRBV30 to TRBJ2-7; 11 nucleotides line up with TRBD2. The CDR3 extends over 15 amino acids. Unmatched junction bases numbered 7, after V lost 3 bases and J lost 3 bases. CDR1 is GTSNPN and CDR2 is SVGIG in the germline V gene (reference sequence). The chain's CDR3 is CAWSVGLAALYEQYF. CDR3 DNA, as far as it was read: TGTGCCTGGAGCGTGGGACTAGCGGCTCTCTACGAG.

About this clone: The read terminates 3 residues before the CDR3 end, so the remaining end is supplied by the germline J gene. The chain combines TRBV6-2 or TRBV6-3 with TRBJ2-1, with 16 bases lining up with TRBD2. The CDR3 is 17 residues long. After removal of 4 bases from V and 4 bases from J, the junction contained 4 bases not matched to a gene. The V gene's germline CDR1 is MNHEY and CDR2 SVGEGT. The DNA read from the CDR3 is TGTGCCAGCAGTTTCTCGGGACTAGCGGGAGGGTACAATGAG. Translating it yields CASSFSGLAGGYNE. The entire CDR3 sequence reads CASSFSGLAGGYNEQFF.

In regard to this clone: The read terminates 3 residues ahead of where the CDR3 ends, so the germline J gene completes it. The chain is built from TRBV19 and TRBJ1-4; tentative D call: TRBD1 (5 bases). Trimming took off 7 bases at V and 7 bases at J, with 22 bases between the two ends. The CDR3 consists of 16 residues. Germline CDR1 LNHDA, CDR2 SQIVND (reference sequence). This CDR3 reads CASIHSGVGSGEKLFF. Partial CDR3 DNA: TGTGCCAGTATTCATTCGGGGGTTGGGTCCGGTGAAAAA.